These 26 T cell receptor beta chains originate from one sample sequenced in a study of ipilimumab plus nivolumab after autologous stem cell transplantation. Here immunoSEQ multiplex PCR was the method, and the copy in TCRdb shows in-frame clones only, minus some. The table has 15,000 or so clones, 75% to 85% seen once. This material consisted of PBMCs, taken in a trial of ipilimumab plus nivolumab as post-transplant consolidation. These receptor sequences come from a male donor with diffuse large B-cell lymphoma.

This rearrangement joins TRBV7-7 to TRBJ2-2; the match to TRBD1 covers 8 bases. CDR1 is SSHAT, CDR2 FNYEAQ, per germline (reference sequence). V was pared by 5 bases and J by 3 bases, with 14 bases of the junction left unmatched. This CDR3 spans 18 amino acids. CDR3 sequence: CASSPRTGRPGDTGELFF. CDR3 nucleotide sequence: TGTGCCAGCAGCCCCAGGACAGGGCGGCCTGGCGACACCGGGGAGCTGTTTTTT.

This chain joins TRBV4-3 and TRBJ2-1; D is possibly TRBD1 or TRBD2 (5 bases each). The CDR3 is 17 residues long. Trimming removed 0 bases from V and 8 bases from J, with 20 bases in between. Germline V gene lookup returns CDR1 LGHNA and CDR2 YSLEER. CDR3 sequence: CASSQEGSGQGGHEQFF. The CDR3 DNA reads TGCGCCAGCAGCCAAGAAGGGAGCGGCCAGGGCGGACATGAGCAGTTCTTC.

The V call is TRBV29-1, the J call TRBJ1-1; D gene unclear. Looked up from germline, CDR1 is SQVTM and CDR2 is ANQGSEA. V lost 0 bases, J lost 8 bases, and 10 bases lay in between. The CDR3 covers 12 residues. The CDR3 region is CSVEDLAAEAFF. Written as DNA, the CDR3 is TGCAGCGTTGAAGATCTTGCAGCAGAAGCTTTCTTT.

This clone was seen a single time. The chain joins TRBV2 to TRBJ2-5; D gene uncertain. The CDR3 is made up of 13 amino acids. V was clipped by 2 bases and J by 2 bases, with 6 bases between them. CDR1 and CDR2 (germline): SNHLY, FYNNEI. As DNA, the CDR3 is TGTGCCAGCAGTGAAATTCTACAAGAGACCCAGTACTTC. It specifies CASSEILQETQYF.

V gene TRBV29-1 combines with J gene TRBJ2-3; the D gene is possibly TRBD2 (6 bases). The CDR3 length is 13 residues. The V gene's germline CDR1 is SQVTM and CDR2 ANQGSEA. Trimming left V 4 bases short and J 2 bases short, with 10 bases between. In DNA, the CDR3 is TGCAGCGTTGTTGGCGGGGCCACAGATACGCAGTATTTT. Translating gives CSVVGGATDTQYF.

The rearrangement joins TRBV5-1 to TRBJ1-4; D unclear. Germline lookup yields CDR1 SGHRS and CDR2 YFSETQ. The CDR3 spans 14 residues. The V end was cut by 1 base, the J end by 4 bases, with 8 bases between. CDR3 in DNA: TGCGCCAGCAGCTTGTCCCTTGTTAATGAAAAACTGTTTTTT. Its protein is CASSLSLVNEKLFF.

The chain combines TRBV19 with TRBJ1-1; D is uncertain. The CDR3 runs to 17 residues. Germline CDR1 LNHDA, CDR2 SQIVND (reference sequence). Deletions cut 7 bases from V and 1 base from J, with 22 bases between. The CDR3 here is CASTIKDQSRSNTEAFF. CDR3 coding DNA: TGTGCCAGTACCATCAAAGACCAGTCGCGGTCGAACACTGAAGCTTTCTTT.

This clone was picked up one time. V usage is TRBV18 and J usage is TRBJ2-3; TRBD2 matches 9 bases. This CDR3 has 16 amino acids. The germline gives CDR1 KGHSH, CDR2 LQKENI. V dropped 2 bases and J dropped 4; count of bases not matched to a gene: 7. In nucleotides, the CDR3 is TGTGCCAGCTCACCATACCAGCGGGGGGCGGCAGATACGCAGTATTTT. Residues: CASSPYQRGAADTQYF.

The V and J genes are TRBV11-3 and TRBJ1-1; D gene uncertain. Trimming pared 5 bases from V and 1 base from J, leaving 8 bases between. Per germline, CDR1 SGHNT and CDR2 YENEEA. This CDR3 has 13 residues. As DNA, the CDR3 is TGTGCCAGCAGCAGCAACCAGAACACTGAAGCTTTCTTT. Amino acid sequence: CASSSNQNTEAFF.

The chain combines TRBV30 with TRBJ2-2; perhaps TRBD1 as D (6 bases). V gave up 5 bases and J gave up 2 bases, with 21 bases separating them. CDR3 length equals 17 residues. Germline loops: CDR1 GTSNPN, CDR2 SVGIG (reference sequence). The CDR3 loop reads CAWPTPLDRSNTGELFF. The CDR3 region has the DNA TGTGCCTGGCCCACACCTCTTGACAGGTCTAACACCGGGGAGCTGTTTTTT. Drawing the rest from reference TRBV30 and TRBJ2-2, the complete variable domain is SQTIHQWPATLVQPVGSPLSLECTVEGTSNPNLYWYRQAAGRGLQLLFYSVGIGQISSEVPQNLSASRPQDRQFILSSKKLLLSDSGFYLCAWPTPLDRSNTGELFFGEGSRLTVL.

The CDR3 DNA is TGCGCCAGCAGCTTGGGTATGGGATCGGTCACTGAAGCTTTCTTT. Translation: CASSLGMGSVTEAFF. The J gene is TRBJ1-1, the V gene TRBV5-1; D gene ambiguous. The CDR3 consists of 15 residues. Germline-derived CDR1 and CDR2 are SGHRS and YFSETQ. The V end lost 0 bases, the J end lost 4 bases, and 13 bases lay between the germline ends. The variable domain in full, completed from reference TRBV5-1 and TRBJ1-1, reads KAGVTQTPRYLIKTRGQQVTLSCSPISGHRSVSWYQQTPGQGLQFLFEYFSETQRNKGNFPGRFSGRQFSNSRSEMNVSTLELGDSALYLCASSLGMGSVTEAFFGQGTRLTVV.

This chain joins TRBV7-8 and TRBJ2-1; D is uncertain. V was clipped by 6 bases and J by 5 bases, with 17 bases between them. Germline V gives CDR1 SGHVS, CDR2 FQNEAQ. The CDR3 runs to 15 residues. In DNA, the CDR3 is TGTGCCAGCAGTCCCATAAGGGTTCGGGACAATGAGCAGTTCTTC. It yields the protein CASSPIRVRDNEQFF.

The J gene is TRBJ1-4, the V gene TRBV5-5; D is possibly TRBD1 (5 bases). The CDR3 consists of 15 residues. The V gene's germline CDR1 is SGHKS and CDR2 YYEKEE (reference sequence). V lost 4 bases, J lost 8 bases, and 18 bases lay in between. The CDR3 nucleotides are TGTGCCAGCAGCCCCCCCGGGGGGAGAGGAGAAAAACTGTTTTTT. Translating gives CASSPPGGRGEKLFF.

J is TRBJ2-1 and V is TRBV19; D not resolved. Germline V gene sequence: CDR1 LNHDA, CDR2 SQIVND (reference sequence). Trimming removed 4 bases at V and 0 bases at J, with 10 bases between. The CDR3 runs to 15 residues. CDR3: CASSNRRSSYNEQFF. CDR3 nucleotide sequence: TGTGCCAGTAGTAACCGTAGGAGCTCCTACAATGAGCAGTTCTTC.

The chain couples TRBV7-9 to TRBJ2-2; 9 bases align to TRBD2. The germline V gene encodes CDR1 SEHNR and CDR2 FQNEAQ (reference sequence). Trimming took 11 bases from V and 4 from J; bases not matched to a gene: 8. The CDR3 has 14 amino acids. The CDR3, as DNA: TGTGCCCCGGCTAGCGGGGCCTTCACCGGGGAGCTGTTTTTT. This translates into CAPASGAFTGELFF.

The CDR3 DNA follows: TGTGCCAGCAGCGGGGACAGTTATAATTCACCCCTCCACTTT. Its translation: CASSGDSYNSPLHF. V gene TRBV7-9 combines with J gene TRBJ1-6; 7 bases agree with TRBD1. The CDR3 totals 14 residues. Trimming took 5 bases from V and 4 from J; bases not matched to a gene: 2. CDR1 and CDR2 (germline): SEHNR, FQNEAQ (reference sequence). The full variable domain, in which reference TRBV7-9 and TRBJ1-6 provide the parts outside the CDR3, is DTGVSQNPRHKITKRGQNVTFRCDPISEHNRLYWYRQTLGQGPEFLTYFQNEAQLEKSRLLSDRFSAERPKGSFSTLEIQRTEQGDSAMYLCASSGDSYNSPLHFGNGTRLTVT.

The chain combines TRBV27 with TRBJ1-4; 7 bases fit TRBD1. V lost 3 bases to trimming and J lost 8 bases; unmatched junction nucleotides: 6. CDR1 and CDR2 (germline): MNHEY, SMNVEV (reference sequence). This CDR3 contains 14 residues. The CDR3 sequence is CASSFEGAGEKLFF. The CDR3 coding sequence is TGTGCCAGCAGTTTTGAGGGGGCAGGGGAAAAACTGTTTTTT.

The rearrangement uses TRBV7-9 and TRBJ1-6; D uncertain. Between the trimmed V and J ends, which lost 1 base and 9 bases, there was a span of 16 bases. The CDR3 totals 16 residues. Germline V lookup: CDR1 SEHNR, CDR2 FQNEAQ (reference sequence). The CDR3 DNA reads as TGTGCCAGCAGCTTAGTCGACATTTTAGGGATTTCACCCCTCCACTTT. This translates into CASSLVDILGISPLHF.

This rearrangement joins TRBV7-6 to TRBJ1-2; D gene uncertain. CDR1 and CDR2 (germline): SGHVS, FNYEAQ. The CDR3 sequence is 15 residues long. V gave up 5 bases and J gave up 1 base, with 14 bases separating them. CDR3 in DNA: TGTGCCAGCAGCCCCGGTTCAGGCGATAACTATGGCTACACCTTC. Translating it yields CASSPGSGDNYGYTF.

This clone has just one count. The V gene is TRBV4-3, the J gene TRBJ2-3; D perhaps matches TRBD2 (5 bases). From germline, CDR1 is LGHNA and CDR2 YSLEER. V was cut by 8 bases and J by 0 bases, with 9 bases left in between. CDR3 length: 13 amino acids. This chain's CDR3 is CASRGSSTDTQYF. CDR3 DNA sequence: TGCGCCAGCCGGGGATCCAGCACAGATACGCAGTATTTT.

The chain combines TRBV2 with TRBJ2-5; 12 bases map to TRBD2. Germline assignment: CDR1 SNHLY and CDR2 FYNNEI. V lost 3 bases to trimming and J lost 4 bases; unmatched junction nucleotides: 3. The CDR3 has 15 residues. CDR3 in amino acids: CASSDPSGGAETQYF. For the CDR3, the DNA is TGTGCCAGCAGTGACCCTAGCGGGGGGGCAGAGACCCAGTACTTC.

The CDR3: CAWSAFGGTEAFF. As DNA, the CDR3 is TGTGCCTGGAGTGCCTTTGGTGGCACTGAAGCTTTCTTT. The V call is TRBV30, the J call TRBJ1-1, with unresolved D. Germline CDR1 and CDR2: GTSNPN and SVGIG (reference sequence). Trimming shortened V by 1 base and J by 4 bases, and 10 bases separated the two germline ends. CDR3 length: 13 amino acids.

This sequence joins TRBV7-2 and TRBJ1-3; TRBD1 matches 9 bases. In germline, CDR1 is SGHTA, CDR2 FQGNSA. There are 18 residues in the CDR3. Losses at the gene ends were 5 bases for V and 0 bases for J; bases not matched to a gene: 11. The CDR3: CASSPGGQGRASGNTIYF. CDR3 nucleotides: TGTGCCAGCAGCCCAGGGGGACAGGGAAGGGCCTCTGGAAACACCATATATTTT.

This clone was counted a few times. The genes are TRBV9 and TRBJ1-5; perhaps TRBD1 as D (5 bases). Germline CDR1 and CDR2: SGDLS and YYNGEE. Trimming shortened V by 0 bases and J by 5 bases, and 12 bases separated the two germline ends. The CDR3 covers 15 residues. The CDR3 reads CASSVEGQGDQPQHF. Here the CDR3 DNA reads TGTGCCAGCAGCGTAGAAGGGCAGGGCGATCAGCCCCAGCATTTT.

By share, this clone counts as medium-sized (0.01 to 0.1%). The rearrangement uses TRBV5-4 and TRBJ1-3; D uncertain. CDR3 length: 15 residues. The germline V gene has CDR1 SGHNT and CDR2 YYREEE (reference sequence). Trimming took off 4 bases at V and 1 base at J, with 12 bases between the two ends. Here the CDR3 reads CASSPAGLSGNTIYF. Here the CDR3 DNA reads TGTGCCAGCAGCCCAGCAGGCCTTTCTGGAAACACCATATATTTT. Together with reference TRBV5-4 and TRBJ1-3, the CDR3 gives the full variable domain: ETGVTQSPTHLIKTRGQQVTLRCSSQSGHNTVSWYQQALGQGPQFIFQYYREEENGRGNFPPRFSGLQFPNYSSELNVNALELDDSALYLCASSPAGLSGNTIYFGEGSWLTVV.

The chain couples TRBV5-1 to TRBJ1-2; TRBD1 agrees at 9 bases. V was clipped by 2 bases and J by 8 bases; unmatched bases: 7. This CDR3 contains 14 residues. The germline V gene has CDR1 SGHRS and CDR2 YFSETQ. CDR3 in DNA: TGCGCCAGCAGCTTAAATCGACAGGGGGAGGGCTACACCTTC. As protein: CASSLNRQGEGYTF.